The 6 T cell receptor beta chains listed next were all sequenced from one sample in a study of kidney transplant recipient with SARS-CoV-2 infection. TCRdb called the reads again in MiXCR, with one record for every CDR3 protein. The sample has 200,000 to 250,000 distinct CDR3 sequences; under 30% are singletons. This specimen was a blood sample, taken at baseline and between days 110 and 120 from a kidney transplant recipient. These TCRs come from a male patient in his thirties who had COVID-19 and was a kidney transplant recipient. These T cells may partly come from the graft donor.

This clonotype came up many times. The rearrangement joins TRBV6-4 to TRBJ1-2, with D unclear. The germline V gene has CDR1 MRHNA and CDR2 SNTAGT. V shed 2 bases and J shed 4 bases, with 20 bases lying between them. The CDR3 has 17 residues. The CDR3 reads CASSDPRSHGKTYGYTF. CDR3 sequence (DNA): TGTGCCAGCAGTGACCCTCGCTCACACGGAAAGACCTATGGCTACACCTTC.

A word on this clonotype: This may be a read error, as it is one base from a much larger clone. The V and J genes are TRBV5-8 and TRBJ1-2, with D perhaps matching TRBD1 (6 bases). Germline V gene sequence: CDR1 SGHTS, CDR2 YDEGEE. The CDR3 totals 15 residues. CDR3 sequence: CASSFAYRANHGYTF. The DNA of the CDR3 is TGTGCCAGCAGCTTCGCCTACAGGGCTAACCATGGCTACACCTTC.

V gene TRBV5-4 combines with J gene TRBJ1-2, with D uncertain. The ends were cut back, 6 bases at V and 4 bases at J, with 22 bases in the middle. The V gene's germline CDR1 is SGHNT and CDR2 YYREEE (reference sequence). This CDR3 is 16 amino acids long. Here the CDR3 reads CASIKLVPGETYGYTF. The CDR3 DNA is TGTGCCAGCATTAAACTCGTACCAGGAGAGACCTATGGCTACACCTTC.

This clonotype occurred a few times. The chain joins TRBV7-9 to TRBJ2-1, with 8 bases fitting TRBD2. CDR1 is SEHNR, CDR2 FQNEAQ, per germline (reference sequence). J gave up 5 bases and V 5 bases, and 8 bases lay outside the gene matches. This CDR3 has 15 residues. CDR3 DNA sequence: TGTGCCAGCAGCGCAAGCGGGAGTCAGAACAATGAGCAGTTCTTC. This encodes CASSASGSQNNEQFF.

This clonotype occurred many times. The gene calls are TRBV4-3 and TRBJ1-1, with a tentative D call TRBD1 (6 bases). The CDR3 consists of 19 residues. Trimming shortened V by 4 bases and J by 4 bases, and 28 bases separated the two germline ends. The V gene's germline CDR1 is LGHNA and CDR2 YSLEER. This chain's CDR3 is CASSPRAFEGGGVGTEAFF. The CDR3, as DNA: TGCGCCAGCAGCCCCCGGGCTTTTGAAGGGGGGGGTGTGGGCACTGAAGCTTTCTTT.

With respect to this clonotype: A much larger clonotype is one base distant, so this may be a read error. The CDR3 carries no conserved terminal phenylalanine or tryptophan, so it likely arises from a read error. The gene calls are TRBV29-1 and TRBJ1-2; D gene ambiguous. The CDR3 is made up of 12 amino acids. Germline V gene data show CDR1 as SQVTM and CDR2 as ANQGSEA. V lost 7 bases and J lost 2, with 11 bases in between. CDR3 nucleotide sequence: TGCAGCGCCTCGACAAGGAACTATGGCTACACCCTC. This translates into CSASTRNYGYTL.